This is a list of T cell receptor beta chains from one sample in a study of cytomegalovirus exposure and HLA in healthy donors. Measured with immunoSEQ multiplex PCR; TCRdb has only the in-frame clones, and not every one. The sample consists of around 91,000 clones, 80% to 95% of them appearing once. The specimen was PBMCs. These receptors were collected from a woman aged 25 to 45 in good health and CMV-seropositive. The CDR3 runs from the conserved cysteine through the conserved F or W. D genes are given only for firm matches. Only part of the rows carry a size: once, few, many, or a class if the clone is expanded.

NA | TRBD1 | TRBJ2-1 | TRBV4-1 | CASSHERTGSSNEQFF | TGCGCCAGCAGCCACGAACGGACAGGGTCTTCCAATGAGCAGTTCTTC
NA | NA | TRBJ1-2 | TRBV19 | CASSVQGLSGYTF | TGTGCCAGTAGTGTTCAGGGTCTCTCTGGCTACACCTTC
NA | TRBD1 | TRBJ1-1 | TRBV28 | CASSLPQGGKTEAFF | TGTGCCAGCAGTTTACCCCAGGGGGGTAAGACTGAAGCTTTCTTT
once | TRBD1 | TRBJ2-2 | TRBV7-6 | CASSRDSLNTGELFF | TGTGCCAGCAGCCGGGACAGCCTAAACACCGGGGAGCTGTTTTTT
few | NA | TRBJ1-4 | TRBV6-5 | CASRTGQINEKLFF | TGTGCCAGCAGGACCGGACAGATTAATGAAAAACTGTTTTTT
few | NA | TRBJ1-1 | TRBV15 | CATSLERYTEAFF | TGTGCCACCAGCCTTGAGAGGTACACTGAAGCTTTCTTT
NA | NA | TRBJ2-5 | TRBV18 | CASSPTGVGETQYF | TGTGCCAGCTCACCCACGGGGGTTGGAGAGACCCAGTACTTC
NA | TRBD1 | TRBJ1-2 | TRBV28 | CASSSYLDRTYGYTF | TGTGCCAGCAGTTCGTACCTGGACAGGACCTATGGCTACACCTTC
NA | NA | TRBJ1-1 | TRBV5-4 | CASSLRRGNTEAFF | TGTGCCAGCAGCTTGCGCAGGGGGAACACTGAAGCTTTCTTT
NA | TRBD2 | TRBJ2-7 | TRBV7-2 | CASSLGIAGGRSYEQYF | TGTGCCAGCAGCTTAGGCATAGCGGGAGGGCGTAGCTACGAGCAGTACTTC
NA | TRBD1 | TRBJ2-1 | TRBV7-2 | CASSPDAFRDRRQFF | TGTGCCAGCAGCCCAGACGCCTTCCGGGACAGGAGGCAGTTCTTC
NA | TRBD1 | TRBJ1-3 | TRBV7-2 | CASSRDRSSGNTIYF | TGTGCCAGCAGCAGGGACAGGAGCTCTGGAAACACCATATATTTT
NA | TRBD1 | TRBJ1-2 | TRBV29-1 | CSGWDSNYGYTF | TGCAGCGGATGGGACAGCAACTATGGCTACACCTTC
once | NA | TRBJ2-7 | TRBV7-2 | CASSPRNSGGEQYF | TGTGCCAGCAGCCCGCGAAATTCGGGTGGCGAGCAGTACTTC
NA | NA | TRBJ2-5 | TRBV28 | CASSLGGRRETQYF | TGTGCCAGCAGTTTAGGGGGCAGGAGAGAGACCCAGTACTTC
NA | NA | TRBJ2-3 | TRBV7-2 | CASADRTWDTQYF | TGTGCCAGCGCAGACAGGACTTGGGATACGCAGTATTTT
NA | NA | TRBJ1-5 | TRBV19 | CASSEQPPWNQPQHF | TGTGCCAGTAGTGAACAGCCCCCTTGGAATCAGCCCCAGCATTTT